This T cell receptor (beta chain) was profiled in a study of cytotoxic CD8 clonotypes in ibrutinib-treated CLL. The CDR3 extends over 15 amino acids. Germline V gives CDR1 SGHAT, CDR2 FQNNGV. Trimming shortened V by 1 base and J by 2 bases, and 10 bases separated the two germline ends. The assay was immunoSEQ multiplex PCR, and TCRdb's table has in-frame clones only and misses some. The repertoire consists of more than 60,000 clones, with over 80% occurring once and the leading ten covering around 37%. This clonotype was sampled from a human donor with chronic lymphocytic leukemia. V usage is TRBV11-2 and J usage is TRBJ2-3; no firm D call. The sample consisted of PBMCs, taken after 24 months of ibrutinib treatment. CDR3 nucleotides: TGTGCCAGCAGCTTAGTGGGCTACCTCACAGATACGCAGTATTTT. Its translation: CASSLVGYLTDTQYF.